This T cell receptor beta chain was sequenced during a study of blood T cell repertoires in COVID-19. Background on the study: Samples representing acute and convalescent COVID-19 were sourced from the United States, Italy and Spain. PBMCs, B-cell-depleted T cells, or T cells were the source of the cDNA or gDNA that made up the material.

Comments on this clone: Other nucleotide sequences from this sample produce the same CDR3.

Trimming removed 0 bases at V and 1 base at J, with 8 bases between. This CDR3 has 15 amino acids. The germline CDR1 and CDR2 sequences are MNHEY and SVGAGI. Study processing details: Reference gene primer amplification gave nucleated cell count estimates. This table comes from immunoSEQ multiplex PCR, and its TCRdb copy is limited to in-frame clones, with some not included. V, J and clone size reflect that table, while D and trimming were determined from the DNA. The table records 150,000 to 200,000 clones, about 81% of them present only once. This chain links TRBV6-5 with TRBJ2-3; the D gene is possibly TRBD2 (5 bases). The sequence came from a human donor in a cohort sampled during active COVID-19. The specimen was peripheral blood. CDR3 DNA: TGTGCCAGCAGTTACTCACCCGGGGGCACAGATACGCAGTATTTT. Amino acid sequence: CASSYSPGGTDTQYF.